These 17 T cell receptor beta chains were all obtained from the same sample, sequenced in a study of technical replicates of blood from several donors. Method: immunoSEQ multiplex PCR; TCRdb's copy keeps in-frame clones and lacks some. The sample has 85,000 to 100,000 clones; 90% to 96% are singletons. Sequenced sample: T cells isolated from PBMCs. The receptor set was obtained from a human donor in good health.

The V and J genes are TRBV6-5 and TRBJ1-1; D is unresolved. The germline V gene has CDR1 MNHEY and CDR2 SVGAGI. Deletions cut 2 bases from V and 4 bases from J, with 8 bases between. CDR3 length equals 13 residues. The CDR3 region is CASSYTRGTEAFF. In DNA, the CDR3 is TGTGCCAGCAGTTACACCAGAGGCACTGAAGCTTTCTTT.

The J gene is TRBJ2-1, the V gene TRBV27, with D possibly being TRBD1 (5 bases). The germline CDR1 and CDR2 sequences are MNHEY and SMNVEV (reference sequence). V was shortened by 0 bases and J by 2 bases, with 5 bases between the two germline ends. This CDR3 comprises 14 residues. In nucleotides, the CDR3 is TGTGCCAGCAGTTTATCGACAGCCTACAATGAGCAGTTCTTC. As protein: CASSLSTAYNEQFF.

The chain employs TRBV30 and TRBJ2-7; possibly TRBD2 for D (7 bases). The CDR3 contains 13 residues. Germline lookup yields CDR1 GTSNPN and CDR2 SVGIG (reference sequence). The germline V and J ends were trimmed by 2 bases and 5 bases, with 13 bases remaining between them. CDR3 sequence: CAWSTSGGHEQYF. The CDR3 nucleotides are TGTGCCTGGAGTACGTCGGGGGGCCACGAGCAGTACTTC. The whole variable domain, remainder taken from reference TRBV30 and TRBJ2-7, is SQTIHQWPATLVQPVGSPLSLECTVEGTSNPNLYWYRQAAGRGLQLLFYSVGIGQISSEVPQNLSASRPQDRQFILSSKKLLLSDSGFYLCAWSTSGGHEQYFGPGTRLTVT.

The CDR3: CASSQWRTEAFF. CDR3 DNA sequence: TGTGCCAGTAGCCAATGGAGGACTGAAGCTTTCTTT. The chain uses TRBV19 and TRBJ1-1; D call uncertain. This CDR3 is 12 amino acids long. The germline CDR1 and CDR2 sequences are LNHDA and SQIVND (reference sequence). V was pared by 6 bases and J by 5 bases, with 10 bases between.

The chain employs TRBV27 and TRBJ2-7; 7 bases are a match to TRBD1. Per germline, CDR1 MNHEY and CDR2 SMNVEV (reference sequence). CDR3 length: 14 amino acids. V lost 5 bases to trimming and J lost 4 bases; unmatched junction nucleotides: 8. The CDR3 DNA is TGTGCCAGCAGTGAGACAGGGTGGAATTACGAGCAGTACTTC. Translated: CASSETGWNYEQYF.

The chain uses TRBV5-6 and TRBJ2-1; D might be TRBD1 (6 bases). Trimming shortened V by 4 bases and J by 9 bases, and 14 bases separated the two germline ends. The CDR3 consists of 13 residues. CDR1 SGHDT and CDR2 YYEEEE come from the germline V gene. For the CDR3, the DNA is TGTGCCAGCAGCCCGGACAGTAGGGGTGAGCAGTTCTTC. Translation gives CASSPDSRGEQFF.

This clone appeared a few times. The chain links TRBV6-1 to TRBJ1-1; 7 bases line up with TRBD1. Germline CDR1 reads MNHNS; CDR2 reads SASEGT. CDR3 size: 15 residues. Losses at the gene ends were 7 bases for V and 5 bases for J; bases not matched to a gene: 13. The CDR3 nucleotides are TGTGCCAGCACCAACTTCGGACAGGCTGGTACTGAAGCTTTCTTT. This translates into CASTNFGQAGTEAFF.

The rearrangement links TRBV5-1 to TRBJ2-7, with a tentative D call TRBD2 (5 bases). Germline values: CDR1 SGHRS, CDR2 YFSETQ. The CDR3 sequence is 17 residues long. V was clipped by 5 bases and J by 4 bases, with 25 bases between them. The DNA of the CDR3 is TGCGCCAGCAGTTTTTTTGGGAGCGGCAAGACGGGGTACGAGCAGTACTTC. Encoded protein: CASSFFGSGKTGYEQYF.

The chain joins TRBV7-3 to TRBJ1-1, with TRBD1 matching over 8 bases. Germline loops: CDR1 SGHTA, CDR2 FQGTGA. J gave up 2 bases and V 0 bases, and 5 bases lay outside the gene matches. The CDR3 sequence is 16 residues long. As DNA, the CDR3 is TGTGCCAGCAGCTTAACCGTGGACAGGGTAAACACTGAAGCTTTCTTT. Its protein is CASSLTVDRVNTEAFF.

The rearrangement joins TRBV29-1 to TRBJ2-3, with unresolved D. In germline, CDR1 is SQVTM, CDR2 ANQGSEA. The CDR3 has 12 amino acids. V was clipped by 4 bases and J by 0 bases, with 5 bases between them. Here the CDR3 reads CSVGASTDTQYF. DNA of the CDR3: TGCAGCGTTGGGGCTAGCACAGATACGCAGTATTTT.

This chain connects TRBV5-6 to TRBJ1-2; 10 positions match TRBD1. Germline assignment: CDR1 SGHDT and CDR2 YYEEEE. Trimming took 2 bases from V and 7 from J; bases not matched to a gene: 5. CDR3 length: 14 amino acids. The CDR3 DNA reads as TGTGCCAGCAGCTTCGGGACAGGGGTTGGTGGCTACACCTTC. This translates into CASSFGTGVGGYTF.

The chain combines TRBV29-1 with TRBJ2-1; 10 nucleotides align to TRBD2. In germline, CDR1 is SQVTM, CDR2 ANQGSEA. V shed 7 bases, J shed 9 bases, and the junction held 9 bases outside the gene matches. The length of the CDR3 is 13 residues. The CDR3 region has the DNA TGCAGCGCTGGGCCTAGCGGGAGTAGTGAGCAGTTCTTC. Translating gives CSAGPSGSSEQFF.

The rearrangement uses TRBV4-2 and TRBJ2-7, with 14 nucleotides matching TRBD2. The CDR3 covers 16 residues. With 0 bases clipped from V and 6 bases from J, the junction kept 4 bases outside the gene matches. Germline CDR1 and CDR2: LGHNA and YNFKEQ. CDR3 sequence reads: CASSQDEGLAGVEQYF. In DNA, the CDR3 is TGTGCCAGCAGCCAAGATGAGGGACTAGCGGGAGTCGAGCAGTACTTC.

The CDR3: CASRVAGGPLRTDTQYF. The CDR3 nucleotides read TGTGCCAGCAGGGTGGCGGGGGGGCCCCTTCGCACAGATACGCAGTATTTT. V and J are TRBV7-8 and TRBJ2-3; 9 bases are a match to TRBD2. The CDR3 has 17 amino acids. Losses at the gene ends were 6 bases for V and 1 base for J; bases not matched to a gene: 11. Germline assignment: CDR1 SGHVS and CDR2 FQNEAQ. Full variable domain (remainder filled in from reference TRBV7-8 and TRBJ2-3): GAGVSQSPRYKVAKRGQDVALRCDPISGHVSLFWYQQALGQGPEFLTYFQNEAQLDKSGLPSDRFFAERPEGSVSTLKIQRTQQEDSAVYLCASRVAGGPLRTDTQYFGPGTRLTVL.

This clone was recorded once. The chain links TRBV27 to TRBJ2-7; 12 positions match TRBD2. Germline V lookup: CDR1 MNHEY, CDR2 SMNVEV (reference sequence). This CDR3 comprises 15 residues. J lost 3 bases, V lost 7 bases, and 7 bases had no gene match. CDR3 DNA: TGTGCCAGCAAAGGGCTAGCGGGGGGGCTCTACGAGCAGTACTTC. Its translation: CASKGLAGGLYEQYF.

CDR3 in amino acids: CASSKRESTGELFF. In nucleotides, the CDR3 is TGTGCCAGCTCCAAGCGGGAGTCCACCGGGGAGCTGTTTTTT. V gene TRBV7-8 combines with J gene TRBJ2-2, with 8 nucleotides matching TRBD2. Germline loops: CDR1 SGHVS, CDR2 FQNEAQ. The V segment lost 8 bases and the J segment 4 bases; nucleotides outside the gene matches: 6. CDR3 length equals 14 residues.

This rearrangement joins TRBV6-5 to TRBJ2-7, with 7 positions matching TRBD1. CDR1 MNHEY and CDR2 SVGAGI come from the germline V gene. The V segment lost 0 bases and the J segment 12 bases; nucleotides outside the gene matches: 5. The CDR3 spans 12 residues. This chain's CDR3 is CASSYSTGFLYF. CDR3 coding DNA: TGTGCCAGCAGTTACTCGACAGGGTTTCTGTACTTC.